The 23 T cell receptor beta chains reported below all come from one sample, sequenced in a study of T-cell memory formation after mild COVID-19. TCRdb reprocessed the 5' RACE reads with MiXCR, giving one entry per CDR3 protein. The sample records about 610,000 distinct CDR3 sequences, 15% to 20% being singletons. The sample was PBMCs or a T cell subset sorted from them (not recorded which). These receptors all come from an adult woman who had mild COVID-19 (a few samples of this study predate the infection). Cell type and time point are not known.

CDR3 loop: CATEQGSSGNTIYF. Here the CDR3 DNA reads TGTGCCACAGAACAGGGGTCCTCTGGAAACACCATATATTTT. The chain links TRBV12-3 or TRBV12-4 to TRBJ1-3, with TRBD1 matching over 7 bases. The length of the CDR3 is 14 residues. Unmatched junction bases numbered 6, after V lost 10 bases and J lost 0 bases.

This clonotype was detected a few times. The chain is built from TRBV6-2 or TRBV6-3 and TRBJ2-1; 12 bases are a match to TRBD2. Germline V lookup: CDR1 MNHEY, CDR2 SVGEGT. Trimming took 6 bases from V and 9 from J; bases not matched to a gene: 12. The CDR3 spans 16 residues. CDR3 nucleotides: TGTGCCAGCAGGGGAGCCGGACTAGCGGGACTTGGTGAGCAGTTCTTC. Protein: CASRGAGLAGLGEQFF.

The chain joins TRBV29-1 to TRBJ2-7; 9 nucleotides align to TRBD1. Germline assignment: CDR1 SQVTM and CDR2 ANQGSEA. With 6 bases clipped from V and 1 base from J, the junction kept 4 bases outside the gene matches. CDR3 length: 13 residues. The DNA for the CDR3 is TGCAGCGTCGGGACAGGGAAATCCTACGAGCAGTACTTC. Amino acids: CSVGTGKSYEQYF.

The V call is TRBV6-2 or TRBV6-3, the J call TRBJ2-7; 10 nucleotides agree with TRBD2. J was trimmed by 0 bases and V by 5 bases; bases with no gene match: 4. CDR1 is MNHEY and CDR2 is SVGEGT in the germline V gene. This CDR3 is built from 15 residues. The CDR3 DNA reads as TGTGCCAGCAGTACCACTAGCGGGGTCTCCTACGAGCAGTACTTC. Its translation: CASSTTSGVSYEQYF.

This clonotype was observed a few times. V and J are TRBV15 and TRBJ1-1; a weak D match, TRBD1 (5 bases). V was clipped by 3 bases and J by 6 bases, with 14 bases between them. The CDR3 covers 14 residues. Per germline, CDR1 LNHNV and CDR2 YYDKDF (reference sequence). The CDR3 protein is CATSRDTGFAEAFF. CDR3 nucleotide sequence: TGTGCCACCAGCAGGGATACAGGTTTTGCTGAAGCTTTCTTT. The full variable domain, completed using reference TRBV15 and TRBJ1-1, is DAMVIQNPRYQVTQFGKPVTLSCSQTLNHNVMYWYQQKSSQAPKLLFHYYDKDFNNEADTPDNFQSRRPNTSFCFLDIRSPGLGDTAMYLCATSRDTGFAEAFFGQGTRLTVV.

The chain links TRBV12-3 or TRBV12-4 to TRBJ2-1, with TRBD1 as a possible D gene (6 bases). The CDR3 sequence is 13 residues long. The V and J ends lost 10 bases and 9 bases respectively, with 19 bases between them. The chain's CDR3 is CATTQGYVGEQFF. DNA for the CDR3: TGTGCCACCACACAGGGCTACGTGGGTGAGCAGTTCTTC.

The chain recombines TRBV7-6 with TRBJ1-5; 9 positions match TRBD1. Germline CDR1 and CDR2: SGHVS and FNYEAQ. This CDR3 spans 16 amino acids. The V and J ends lost 0 bases and 2 bases, in that order; junction bases with no gene match: 2. The CDR3: CASSLAGQGGNQPQHF. In DNA, the CDR3 is TGTGCCAGCAGCTTAGCGGGACAGGGCGGCAATCAGCCCCAGCATTTT.

This clonotype has more than one count but fewer than ten. The chain combines TRBV10-3 with TRBJ1-1; D remains unclear. Germline V gene lookup returns CDR1 ENHRY and CDR2 SYGVKD. The CDR3 consists of 15 residues. Trimming took off 4 bases at V and 1 base at J, with 13 bases between the two ends. As DNA, the CDR3 is TGTGCCATCAGTGGTGTGTCCATCCCGAACACTGAAGCTTTCTTT. Protein sequence: CAISGVSIPNTEAFF.

This clonotype was picked up a small number of times. V is TRBV6-5 and J is TRBJ1-3; D is unclear. V was trimmed by 0 bases and J by 0 bases, leaving 9 bases between them. The CDR3 totals 16 residues. The germline gives CDR1 MNHEY, CDR2 SVGAGI. CDR3: CASSYSRGSSGNTIYF. As DNA, the CDR3 is TGTGCCAGCAGTTACTCGCGGGGAAGCTCTGGAAACACCATATATTTT.

This clonotype showed up just a few times. In nucleotides, the CDR3 is TGTGCCAGTAGTATAGAACCCGGGACAGGCTATTCCTACGAGCAGTACTTC. It yields the protein CASSIEPGTGYSYEQYF. This chain uses TRBV19 with TRBJ2-7, with 8 bases that match TRBD1. This CDR3 has 17 residues. V was pared by 0 bases and J by 1 base, with 8 bases of the junction left unmatched. Germline V gene sequence: CDR1 LNHDA, CDR2 SQIVND (reference sequence).

This clonotype was seen a handful of times. This chain connects TRBV9 to TRBJ2-7; TRBD1 might be the D (6 bases). The CDR3 totals 15 residues. Germline V gene lookup returns CDR1 SGDLS and CDR2 YYNGEE. V lost 3 bases and J 0 bases, leaving 13 bases between the germline ends. CDR3 DNA: TGTGCCAGCAGCGCCTCAGGGGCATACTCCTACGAGCAGTACTTC. Residues: CASSASGAYSYEQYF.

This clonotype has a count of ten or more. The rearrangement links TRBV27 to TRBJ2-2; 7 nucleotides match TRBD2. Germline values: CDR1 MNHEY, CDR2 SMNVEV (reference sequence). The CDR3 is 14 amino acids. The V gene end was trimmed by 4 bases and the J gene end by 5 bases; junction bases not matched to a gene: 4. The chain's CDR3 is CASSWGRATGELFF. The CDR3 coding sequence is TGTGCCAGCAGTTGGGGGAGGGCAACCGGGGAGCTGTTTTTT.

This clonotype turned up a few times. For the CDR3, the DNA is TGTGCCAGCAGTTTATTGGGTAGGGGGACAGATACGCAGTATTTT. Its protein product is CASSLLGRGTDTQYF. The J gene is TRBJ2-3, the V gene TRBV12-3 or TRBV12-4; D possibly corresponds to TRBD1 (6 bases). The CDR3 has 15 residues. The ends were cut back, 2 bases at V and 3 bases at J, with 12 bases in the middle.

Many counts were recorded for this clonotype. The chain joins TRBV27 to TRBJ1-6; D might be TRBD1 (6 bases). Germline V lookup: CDR1 MNHEY, CDR2 SMNVEV (reference sequence). With 3 bases removed from V and 6 bases from J, the gap between germline ends came to 9 bases. The CDR3 covers 14 residues. DNA for the CDR3: TGTGCCAGCAGTTTCTTACAGGGTAATTCACCCCTCCACTTT. Amino acid sequence: CASSFLQGNSPLHF.

This clonotype was seen only a few times. This chain uses TRBV28 with TRBJ2-5; perhaps TRBD2 as D (5 bases). The CDR3 is made up of 13 amino acids. Between the trimmed V and J ends, which lost 5 bases and 0 bases, there was a span of 7 bases. CDR1 MDHEN and CDR2 SYDVKM come from the germline V gene. CDR3 region: CASSEDYQETQYF. For the CDR3, the DNA is TGTGCCAGCAGTGAGGACTACCAAGAGACCCAGTACTTC.

This chain connects TRBV7-3 to TRBJ2-3; 9 nucleotides agree with TRBD1. Germline trimming cut 3 bases from V and 6 bases from J; bases unmatched to any gene: 10. The CDR3 is 16 amino acids. CDR1 SGHTA and CDR2 FQGTGA come from the germline V gene. CDR3 sequence: CASSFTGQGGWDTQYF. CDR3 bases: TGTGCCAGCAGCTTTACGGGACAGGGTGGTTGGGATACGCAGTATTTT.

The chain joins TRBV24-1 to TRBJ1-1; the D is unclear. The CDR3 has 10 residues. The germline gives CDR1 KGHDR, CDR2 SFDVKD. The CDR3: CASPNTEAFF. As DNA, the CDR3 is TGTGCATCCCCGAACACTGAAGCTTTCTTT.

V is TRBV4-3 and J is TRBJ2-7, with TRBD2 matching 9 bases. The CDR3 has 15 amino acids. The V gene end was trimmed by 4 bases and the J gene end by 2 bases; junction bases not matched to a gene: 6. Germline assignment: CDR1 LGHNA and CDR2 YSLEER. CDR3 protein: CASSPRLADTYEQYF. CDR3 in DNA: TGCGCCAGCAGCCCTAGACTAGCGGACACCTACGAGCAGTACTTC.

V gene TRBV7-9 combines with J gene TRBJ2-4; D is perhaps TRBD1 (5 bases). V was clipped by 4 bases and J by 4 bases, with 14 bases between them. CDR1 is SEHNR, CDR2 FQNEAQ, per germline (reference sequence). This CDR3 has 15 amino acids. CDR3 sequence: CASSSPRDRKNIQYF. The CDR3 bases are TGTGCCAGCAGCTCACCTAGAGACAGAAAAAACATTCAGTACTTC.

This clonotype was observed a handful of times. The DNA of the CDR3 is TGTGCCAGCAAATCGGTCGGGGGCACAGATACGCAGTATTTT. Translating gives CASKSVGGTDTQYF. The chain couples TRBV6-1 to TRBJ2-3; D may be TRBD2 (5 bases). The germline V gene has CDR1 MNHNS and CDR2 SASEGT. CDR3 length: 14 amino acids. Trimming stripped 7 bases from V and 1 base from J, with 12 bases between.

The chain couples TRBV29-1 to TRBJ2-1, with D unclear. This CDR3 is 13 amino acids long. Germline CDR1 SQVTM, CDR2 ANQGSEA. With 3 bases removed from V and 2 bases from J, the gap between germline ends came to 8 bases. CDR3 nucleotide sequence: TGCAGCGTTGAGCACTTTCCCTACAATGAGCAGTTCTTC. Amino acids: CSVEHFPYNEQFF.

The chain employs TRBV7-8 and TRBJ2-2; TRBD1 matches 7 bases. Germline V gene data show CDR1 as SGHVS and CDR2 as FQNEAQ. The CDR3 is 15 amino acids. Unmatched junction bases numbered 6, after V lost 3 bases and J lost 5 bases. CDR3 sequence reads: CASSFPGQTTGELFF. CDR3 nucleotides: TGTGCCAGCAGCTTCCCGGGACAGACAACCGGGGAGCTGTTTTTT. The entire variable domain, with the rest obtained from reference TRBV7-8 and TRBJ2-2, is as follows: GAGVSQSPRYKVAKRGQDVALRCDPISGHVSLFWYQQALGQGPEFLTYFQNEAQLDKSGLPSDRFFAERPEGSVSTLKIQRTQQEDSAVYLCASSFPGQTTGELFFGEGSRLTVL.

This clonotype has ten or more counts. This chain uses TRBV12-3 or TRBV12-4 with TRBJ2-4; TRBD1 matches 7 bases. There are 15 residues in the CDR3. Trimming took 5 bases from V and 9 from J; bases not matched to a gene: 13. In nucleotides, the CDR3 is TGTGCCAGCAGTCTTACAGGGGCACCAATCGGCATTCAGTACTTC. Translation gives CASSLTGAPIGIQYF.